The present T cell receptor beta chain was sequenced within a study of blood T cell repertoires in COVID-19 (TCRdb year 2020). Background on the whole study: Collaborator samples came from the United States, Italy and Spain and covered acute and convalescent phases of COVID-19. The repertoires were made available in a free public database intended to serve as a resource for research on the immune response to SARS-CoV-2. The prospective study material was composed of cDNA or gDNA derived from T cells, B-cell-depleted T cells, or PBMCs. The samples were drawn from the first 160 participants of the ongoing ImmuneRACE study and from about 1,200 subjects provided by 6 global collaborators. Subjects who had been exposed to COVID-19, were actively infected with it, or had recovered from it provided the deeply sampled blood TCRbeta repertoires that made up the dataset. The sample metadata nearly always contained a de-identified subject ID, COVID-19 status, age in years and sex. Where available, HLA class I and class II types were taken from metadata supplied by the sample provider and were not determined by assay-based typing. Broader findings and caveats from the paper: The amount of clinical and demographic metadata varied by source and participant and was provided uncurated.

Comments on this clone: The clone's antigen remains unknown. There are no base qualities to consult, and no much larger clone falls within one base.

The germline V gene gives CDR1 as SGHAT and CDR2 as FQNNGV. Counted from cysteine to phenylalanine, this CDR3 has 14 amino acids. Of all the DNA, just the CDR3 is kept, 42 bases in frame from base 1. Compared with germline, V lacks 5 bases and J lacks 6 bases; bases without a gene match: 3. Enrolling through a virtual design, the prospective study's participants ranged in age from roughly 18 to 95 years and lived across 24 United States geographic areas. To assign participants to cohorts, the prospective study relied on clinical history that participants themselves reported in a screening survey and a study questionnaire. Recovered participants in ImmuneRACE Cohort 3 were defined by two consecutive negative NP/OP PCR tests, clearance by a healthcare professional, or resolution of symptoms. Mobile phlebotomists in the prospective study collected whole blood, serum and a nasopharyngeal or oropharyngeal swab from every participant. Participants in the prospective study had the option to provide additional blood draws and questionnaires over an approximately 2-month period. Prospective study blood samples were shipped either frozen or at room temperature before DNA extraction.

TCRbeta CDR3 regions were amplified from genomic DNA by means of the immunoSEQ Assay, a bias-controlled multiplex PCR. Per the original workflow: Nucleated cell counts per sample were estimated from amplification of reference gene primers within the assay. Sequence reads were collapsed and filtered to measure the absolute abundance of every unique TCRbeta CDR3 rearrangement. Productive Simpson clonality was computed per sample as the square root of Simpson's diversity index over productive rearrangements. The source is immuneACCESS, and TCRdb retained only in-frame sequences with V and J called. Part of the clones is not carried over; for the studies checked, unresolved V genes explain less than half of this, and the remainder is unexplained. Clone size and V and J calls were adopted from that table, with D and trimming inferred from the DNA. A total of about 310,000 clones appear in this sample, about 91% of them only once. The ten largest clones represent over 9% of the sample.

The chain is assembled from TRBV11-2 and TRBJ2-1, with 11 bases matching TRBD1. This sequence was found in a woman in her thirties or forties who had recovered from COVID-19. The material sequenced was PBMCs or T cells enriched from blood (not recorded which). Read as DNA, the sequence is TGTGCCAGCAGCGGGGACAGGGGGATCAATGAGCAGTTCTTC. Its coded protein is CASSGDRGINEQFF.